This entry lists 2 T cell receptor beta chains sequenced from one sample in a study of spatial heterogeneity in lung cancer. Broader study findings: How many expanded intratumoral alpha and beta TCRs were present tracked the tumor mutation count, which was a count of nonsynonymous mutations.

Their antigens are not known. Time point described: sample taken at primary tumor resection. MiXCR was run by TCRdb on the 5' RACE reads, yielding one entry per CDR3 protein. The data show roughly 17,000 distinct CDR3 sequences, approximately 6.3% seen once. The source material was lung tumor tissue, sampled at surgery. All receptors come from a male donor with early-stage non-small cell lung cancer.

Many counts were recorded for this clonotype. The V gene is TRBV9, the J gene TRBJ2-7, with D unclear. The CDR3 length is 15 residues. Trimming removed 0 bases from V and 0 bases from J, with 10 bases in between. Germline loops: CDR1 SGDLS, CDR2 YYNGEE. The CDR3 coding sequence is TGTGCCAGCAGCGTAGGTAGTGTCAGCTCCTACGAGCAGTACTTC. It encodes CASSVGSVSSYEQYF.

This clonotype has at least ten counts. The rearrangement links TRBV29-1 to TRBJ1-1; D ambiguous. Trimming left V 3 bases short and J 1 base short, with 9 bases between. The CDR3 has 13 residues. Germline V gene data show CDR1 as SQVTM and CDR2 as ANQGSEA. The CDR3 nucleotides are TGCAGCGTTGACGGAAAAGAGAACACTGAAGCTTTCTTT. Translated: CSVDGKENTEAFF.